A single sample gave rise to the 14 T cell receptor beta chains below, sequenced in a study of blood T cell repertoires in COVID-19. This table comes from immunoSEQ multiplex PCR, and its TCRdb copy is limited to in-frame clones, with some not included. The sample lists 300,000 to 400,000 clones, roughly 90% seen once, with around 3.9% in the top ten. Sequenced material: PBMCs or T cells enriched from blood (not recorded which). These receptors were taken from a woman in her thirties who had been exposed to COVID-19.

A word on this clone: Other DNA sequences in the sample encode the same CDR3. The V call is TRBV12-3 or TRBV12-4, the J call TRBJ2-7; no clear D gene. The V gene lost 1 base and the J gene lost 3 bases, with 4 bases spanning the gap. This CDR3 has 12 residues. CDR3 nucleotides: TGTGCCAGCAGTTTAGACAGCTACGAGCAGTACTTC. This gives the protein CASSLDSYEQYF.

This clone occurred a few times. The chain has TRBV7-2 and TRBJ2-2, with TRBD1 matching over 8 bases. Germline CDR1 and CDR2: SGHTA and FQGNSA. The ends lost 1 base at V and 3 bases at J; junction bases unmatched: 4. CDR3 size: 16 residues. This CDR3 reads CASSLGTGLDTGELFF. As DNA, the CDR3 is TGTGCCAGCAGCTTAGGGACAGGGTTGGACACCGGGGAGCTGTTTTTT.

The chain is built from TRBV18 and TRBJ2-7, with 8 bases identical to TRBD1. The germline gives CDR1 KGHSH, CDR2 LQKENI. The CDR3 covers 14 residues. V trimming: 4 bases; J trimming: 3 bases; junction bases outside the gene matches: 5. CDR3 protein: CASSLMDRVYEQYF. CDR3 coding DNA: TGTGCCAGCTCACTTATGGACAGGGTCTACGAGCAGTACTTC.

Details on this clone: An end of the junction differs from the germline gene, which may be a read error. The chain links TRBV5-8 to TRBJ1-5; 7 bases line up with TRBD1. The germline gives CDR1 SGHTS, CDR2 YDEGEE. This CDR3 region has 14 residues. CDR3 amino acids: CASTLTGHNQPQHF. Here the CDR3 DNA reads TGTGCCAGCACCTTGACAGGGCATAATCAGCCCCAGCATTTT.

The chain has TRBV10-3 and TRBJ2-2; 7 nucleotides align to TRBD1. This CDR3 is 14 amino acids long. Germline V gives CDR1 ENHRY, CDR2 SYGVKD. J lost 4 bases, V lost 10 bases, and 9 bases had no gene match. The CDR3 spells CATKGSGGTGELFF. The CDR3 coding sequence is TGTGCCACAAAGGGCTCAGGGGGCACCGGGGAGCTGTTTTTT.

The chain joins TRBV2 to TRBJ2-3; possibly TRBD2 for D (7 bases). V dropped 7 bases and J dropped 4 bases, with 15 bases sitting between them. Germline-derived CDR1 and CDR2 are SNHLY and FYNNEI. The CDR3 length is 14 residues. The CDR3 nucleotides read TGTGCCAGCAATTGGAGAGGGGGGGCAGATACGCAGTATTTT. Protein sequence: CASNWRGGADTQYF. Full variable domain (missing parts from reference TRBV2 and TRBJ2-3): EPEVTQTPSHQVTQMGQEVILRCVPISNHLYFYWYRQILGQKVEFLVSFYNNEISEKSEIFDDQFSVERPDGSNFTLKIRSTKLEDSAMYFCASNWRGGADTQYFGPGTRLTVL.

V gene TRBV9 combines with J gene TRBJ2-2; 14 nucleotides line up with TRBD2. CDR1 is SGDLS and CDR2 is YYNGEE in the germline V gene. V shed 4 bases and J 6 bases; nucleotides not matched to a gene: 14. The CDR3 consists of 19 residues. CDR3 sequence reads: CASSPFSRTSGGLAGELFF. CDR3 bases: TGTGCCAGCAGCCCTTTTTCCCGGACTAGCGGGGGGCTGGCCGGGGAGCTGTTTTTT.

The chain has TRBV10-3 and TRBJ1-2, with 9 bases aligning to TRBD1. The J segment lost 4 bases and the V segment lost 3 bases, leaving 12 bases of the junction unmatched. CDR1 and CDR2 from the germline V gene are ENHRY and SYGVKD. The CDR3 extends over 17 amino acids. CDR3 region: CAISEGTGPIHGYGYTF. The CDR3 region has the DNA TGTGCCATCAGTGAAGGGACAGGGCCAATTCACGGCTATGGCTACACCTTC.

The genes are TRBV7-2 and TRBJ2-3, with D unclear. Germline assignment: CDR1 SGHTA and CDR2 FQGNSA. This CDR3 is 12 amino acids long. Trimming removed 2 bases at V and 5 bases at J, with 5 bases between. The CDR3 nucleotides are TGTGCCAGCAGCTTAAGACTAGATACGCAGTATTTT. This gives the protein CASSLRLDTQYF.

This rearrangement joins TRBV7-9 to TRBJ2-5; 8 nucleotides agree with TRBD2. CDR1 is SEHNR and CDR2 is FQNEAQ in the germline V gene (reference sequence). The CDR3 totals 12 residues. Losses at the gene ends were 7 bases for V and 5 bases for J; bases not matched to a gene: 3. The CDR3 DNA reads TGTGCCAGCAACCCTAGCGGGGAGACCCAGTACTTC. Its protein is CASNPSGETQYF.

The chain is built from TRBV15 and TRBJ2-7; tentative D call: TRBD2 (6 bases). The CDR3 extends over 14 amino acids. Germline V CDR1 and CDR2: LNHNV, YYDKDF (reference sequence). The ends were cut back, 5 bases at V and 4 bases at J, with 15 bases in the middle. DNA for the CDR3: TGTGCCACCAGCGGGGACTCACGGGGATACGAGCAGTACTTC. As protein: CATSGDSRGYEQYF.

The chain links TRBV11-3 to TRBJ2-7; TRBD2 matches 11 bases. V trimming: 3 bases; J trimming: 3 bases; junction bases outside the gene matches: 1. This CDR3 has 14 amino acids. Germline V CDR1 and CDR2: SGHNT, YENEEA. CDR3 nucleotides: TGTGCCAGCAGCTTCGGGACTAGCGGCTACGAGCAGTACTTC. It is translated as CASSFGTSGYEQYF.

This clone was seen only once. This chain joins TRBV10-1 and TRBJ2-7; no reliable D call. Trimming stripped 8 bases from V and 0 bases from J, with 5 bases between. The germline gives CDR1 WNHNN, CDR2 SYGVQD (reference sequence). The CDR3 has 11 amino acids. The chain's CDR3 is CASGSSYEQYF. The CDR3 DNA reads as TGCGCCAGCGGCAGCTCCTACGAGCAGTACTTC.

The chain recombines TRBV4-2 with TRBJ2-1; 11 nucleotides align to TRBD1. Germline-derived CDR1 and CDR2 are LGHNA and YNFKEQ. Germline trimming cut 3 bases from V and 9 bases from J; bases unmatched to any gene: 10. This CDR3 is 16 amino acids long. CDR3 in DNA: TGTGCCAGCAGCCAGCTCACCGGGACAGGGGGTGGTGAGCAGTTCTTC. This codes for CASSQLTGTGGGEQFF.